The present entry profiles one TCR beta chain with its context. The entry originates in a study of cytomegalovirus exposure and HLA in healthy donors. Study details: Ancestry clustering placed roughly four fifths of under 450 genotyped donors in the Caucasian-associated cluster.

13 Jbeta primers and 60 Vbeta primers were used for the PCR. The table came from immunoSEQ multiplex PCR; TCRdb's copy has only in-frame clones and leaves some out. The table has some 190,000 clones, 70% to 75% seen once; the top ten hold approximately 3.1%. J lost 4 bases, V lost 5 bases, and 3 bases had no gene match. The CDR3 has 14 residues. The germline V gene has CDR1 SGHAT and CDR2 FQNNGV. The sample taken for sequencing was PBMCs. This clonotype originated in a woman in her thirties in good health and CMV-seropositive. The rearrangement links TRBV11-2 to TRBJ2-2; 8 nucleotides align to TRBD2. The CDR3 is CASSTGGSTGELFF. CDR3 in DNA: TGTGCCAGCAGCACGGGAGGGAGCACCGGGGAGCTGTTTTTT.